This TCR beta chain comes out of a study of T cell responses to AZD1222 COVID-19 vaccine. General study points: Repertoires were obtained solely post-peak T cell response. Donors were chiefly white British, with a greater number of females, and clonal diversity was perhaps underestimated.

On this clone: The antigen remains undetermined.

Sequencing used immunoSEQ multiplex PCR; TCRdb keeps in-frame clones, though not all of them. The profile shows 130,000 to 150,000 clones, around 91% of them singletons. The receptor was derived from an adult in good health. The sequences come from peripheral blood, collected on day 0 of AZD1222 vaccination.

This CDR3 reads CASSLAGDSSGGTQYF. The CDR3 nucleotides are TGTGCCAGCAGCTTAGCAGGCGACTCGTCCGGGGGTACGCAGTATTTT. The chain carries TRBV7-9 and TRBJ2-3; the D gene is possibly TRBD2 (6 bases). Germline CDR1 and CDR2: SEHNR and FQNEAQ (reference sequence). The CDR3 spans 16 residues. With 0 bases removed from V and 8 bases from J, the gap between germline ends came to 18 bases.